Presented here are 14 T cell receptor beta chains from one specimen sequenced in a study of cytomegalovirus exposure and HLA in healthy donors. In the PCR, 60 Vbeta and 13 Jbeta primers were used. Only in-frame clones appear in the TCRdb table, and some are missing; sequencing was by immunoSEQ multiplex PCR. The table includes about 80,000 clones, 70% to 85% detected once. Sequenced material: PBMCs. These receptors originate from a human donor in good health.

In this sample, this clone turned up once. The rearrangement uses TRBV9 and TRBJ2-2; 8 bases are a match to TRBD2. The germline CDR1 and CDR2 sequences are SGDLS and YYNGEE. V was pared by 2 bases and J by 4 bases, with 7 bases of the junction left unmatched. This CDR3 is built from 16 residues. CDR3 DNA sequence: TGTGCCAGCAGCGTGAGGGGACTAGGATCCACCGGGGAGCTGTTTTTT. It encodes CASSVRGLGSTGELFF.

This clone was counted a few times. The gene calls are TRBV7-2 and TRBJ2-1; a possible D gene is TRBD2 (5 bases). Germline loops: CDR1 SGHTA, CDR2 FQGNSA. Trimming left V 6 bases short and J 0 bases short, with 15 bases between. The CDR3 totals 16 residues. The DNA of the CDR3 is TGTGCCAGCAGATCCAGCGCTGGGAGCTCCTACAATGAGCAGTTCTTC. Translating it yields CASRSSAGSSYNEQFF.

Remarks on this clone: Germline and junction disagree at one end, which may indicate a read error. The chain employs TRBV7-9 and TRBJ1-2; perhaps TRBD1 as D (5 bases). Per the germline V gene, CDR1 is SEHNR and CDR2 is FQNEAQ (reference sequence). This CDR3 comprises 14 residues. The DNA for the CDR3 is TGTGCCAGCAGCCCGGACACCACTAACTATGGCTACCCCTTC. This encodes CASSPDTTNYGYPF.

The CDR3 bases are TGTGCCAGTAGTATATGGTTCCAGTGGAATCAGCCCCAGCATTTT. It is translated as CASSIWFQWNQPQHF. The V gene is TRBV19, the J gene TRBJ1-5; D is uncertain. The germline V and J ends were trimmed by 2 bases and 4 bases, with 12 bases remaining between them. The CDR3 sequence is 15 residues long. CDR1 is LNHDA, CDR2 SQIVND, per germline (reference sequence).

The chain combines TRBV18 with TRBJ1-4; 7 nucleotides align to TRBD1. V shed 5 bases, J shed 5 bases, and the junction held 8 bases outside the gene matches. CDR1 and CDR2 from the germline V gene are KGHSH and LQKENI. The CDR3 totals 15 residues. CDR3 bases: TGTGCCAGCTCATTTACACAGGGGATCAATGAAAAACTGTTTTTT. Residues: CASSFTQGINEKLFF.

V usage is TRBV4-3 and J usage is TRBJ1-4; TRBD1 agrees at 9 bases. Germline V CDR1 and CDR2: LGHNA, YSLEER. This CDR3 spans 15 amino acids. Losses at the gene ends were 4 bases for V and 7 bases for J; bases not matched to a gene: 7. In DNA, the CDR3 is TGCGCCAGCAGCCCCGGACAGGGGCGGCGTGAAAAACTGTTTTTT. It is translated as CASSPGQGRREKLFF.

The gene calls are TRBV27 and TRBJ2-3; 10 positions agree with TRBD2. Germline V gives CDR1 MNHEY, CDR2 SMNVEV (reference sequence). With 8 bases clipped from V and 5 bases from J, the junction kept 10 bases outside the gene matches. The CDR3 consists of 15 residues. CDR3 amino acids: CASARAGGVVDTQYF. In DNA, the CDR3 is TGTGCCAGCGCGAGAGCGGGGGGGGTAGTAGATACGCAGTATTTT.

V gene TRBV15 combines with J gene TRBJ1-1; TRBD1 aligns across 11 bases. This CDR3 has 17 amino acids. CDR1 is LNHNV, CDR2 YYDKDF, per germline (reference sequence). J was trimmed by 0 bases and V by 5 bases; bases with no gene match: 8. CDR3 sequence: CATSPMRTGGLNTEAFF. CDR3 nucleotides: TGTGCCACCAGCCCCATGAGGACAGGGGGCTTGAACACTGAAGCTTTCTTT.

In this sample, this clone turned up once. This rearrangement joins TRBV6-5 to TRBJ1-2; TRBD1 matches at 8 bases. V shed 2 bases and J 8 bases; nucleotides not matched to a gene: 4. The length of the CDR3 is 13 residues. The germline V gene has CDR1 MNHEY and CDR2 SVGAGI. CDR3 nucleotide sequence: TGTGCCAGCAGTTACCTTGGGGACAGGGGCTACACCTTC. It codes for CASSYLGDRGYTF.

In the case of this clone: Distinct nucleotide sequences in the sample also encode this CDR3. The gene calls are TRBV7-2 and TRBJ1-2; 8 nucleotides align to TRBD1. CDR3 size: 13 residues. Trimming at V came to 1 base and at J to 5 bases, leaving 0 bases not matched to a gene. Germline CDR1 and CDR2: SGHTA and FQGNSA. The CDR3: CASSLGQGYGYTF. For the CDR3, the DNA is TGTGCCAGCAGCTTAGGACAGGGGTATGGCTACACCTTC.

CDR3 in DNA: TGTGCCAGCAGCCGAGAGACTGAAGCTTTCTTT. Translated, it gives CASSRETEAFF. The chain recombines TRBV5-4 with TRBJ1-1; D remains ambiguous. Looked up from germline, CDR1 is SGHNT and CDR2 is YYREEE (reference sequence). V shed 4 bases and J shed 5 bases, with 6 bases lying between them. The length of the CDR3 is 11 residues.

The V gene is TRBV2, the J gene TRBJ1-1; possibly TRBD1 for D (6 bases). This CDR3 spans 13 amino acids. CDR1 is SNHLY, CDR2 FYNNEI, per germline. The V end was cut by 5 bases, the J end by 4 bases, with 11 bases between. CDR3 in amino acids: CASSYREGTEAFF. The CDR3 nucleotides read TGTGCCAGCAGTTACAGGGAAGGCACTGAAGCTTTCTTT.

This chain links TRBV2 with TRBJ2-3; the D is unclear. Trimming removed 6 bases from V and 2 bases from J, with 9 bases in between. CDR1 and CDR2 (germline): SNHLY, FYNNEI. This CDR3 comprises 13 residues. CDR3 coding DNA: TGTGCCAGCAGGACTGCCTTCACAGATACGCAGTATTTT. Translated, it gives CASRTAFTDTQYF.

The chain links TRBV13 to TRBJ2-1; TRBD1 is a possible D gene (5 bases). V lost 0 bases to trimming and J lost 2 bases, with 5 bases between them. Germline values: CDR1 PRHDT, CDR2 FYEKMQ (reference sequence). There are 14 residues in the CDR3. In nucleotides, the CDR3 is TGTGCCAGCAGCTTAGGGACAGCCTACAATGAGCAGTTCTTC. It is translated as CASSLGTAYNEQFF.